This T cell receptor (beta chain) was sequenced during a study of blood T cell repertoires in COVID-19. The overall study: Spain, Italy and the United States supplied samples that represented acute and convalescent COVID-19.

Germline V lookup: CDR1 SSHAT, CDR2 FNYEAQ (reference sequence). This CDR3 is built from 18 residues. V shed 5 bases and J 7 bases; nucleotides not matched to a gene: 16. In the original analysis: The authors estimated nucleated cell counts from reference gene primer amplification. The repertoire was sequenced with immunoSEQ multiplex PCR; TCRdb's copy has only in-frame clones and lacks some. V, J and clone size were drawn from that table, and D and trimming were deduced from the DNA. The sample holds about 88,000 clones, more than 70% seen once. The sequence derives from a woman aged 70-85 years with acute or convalescent COVID-19. V usage is TRBV7-7 and J usage is TRBJ2-5; 13 positions agree with TRBD2. The material sequenced was peripheral blood. Here the CDR3 DNA reads TGTGCCAGCAGCCAGACCGAACTAGCGGGAGGGCGGGGAGGGACCCAGTACTTC. Protein sequence: CASSQTELAGGRGGTQYF.